These 23 T cell receptor beta chains originate from one sample sequenced in a study of T cells in tumors after PD-1 blockade. The repertoire was sequenced with immunoSEQ multiplex PCR; TCRdb's copy has only in-frame clones and lacks some. This table holds about 33,000 clones, about 77% found once. The specimen was PBMCs, collected before anti-PD-1 treatment. These receptors were taken from a human donor with basal cell carcinoma.

This clone was detected once. The V call is TRBV29-1, the J call TRBJ1-2; D possibly corresponds to TRBD1 (6 bases). CDR3 length: 14 amino acids. Trimming took off 4 bases at V and 2 bases at J, with 14 bases between the two ends. In germline, CDR1 is SQVTM, CDR2 ANQGSEA. CDR3 sequence (DNA): TGCAGCGTTGGATCCGGACAGTTGAACTATGGCTACACCTTC. It specifies CSVGSGQLNYGYTF.

The gene calls are TRBV5-8 and TRBJ1-2, with unresolved D. Looked up from germline, CDR1 is SGHTS and CDR2 is YDEGEE. V lost 0 bases to trimming and J lost 8 bases, with 8 bases between them. CDR3 length: 12 residues. DNA for the CDR3: TGTGCCAGCAGCTTGGGGACGGAAGGCTACACCTTC. Translation: CASSLGTEGYTF.

The genes are TRBV11-3 and TRBJ2-3; 13 bases align to TRBD2. Germline trimming cut 6 bases from V and 0 bases from J; bases unmatched to any gene: 3. CDR3 length equals 16 residues. The germline gives CDR1 SGHNT, CDR2 YENEEA. The chain's CDR3 is CASSSGLAGSTDTQYF. CDR3 coding DNA: TGTGCCAGCAGTTCGGGACTAGCGGGGAGCACAGATACGCAGTATTTT.

This clone was seen just once. CDR3 sequence (DNA): TGTGCCAGCAGAAGGACTAGCGGGAGTTCTCGTGAGCAGTACTTC. It codes for CASRRTSGSSREQYF. V is TRBV27 and J is TRBJ2-7; TRBD2 aligns across 13 bases. In germline, CDR1 is MNHEY, CDR2 SMNVEV (reference sequence). The CDR3 consists of 15 residues. Unmatched junction bases numbered 9, after V lost 6 bases and J lost 7 bases.

This sequence joins TRBV29-1 and TRBJ2-1, with 12 bases aligning to TRBD1. V dropped 7 bases and J dropped 7; count of bases not matched to a gene: 8. CDR1 SQVTM and CDR2 ANQGSEA come from the germline V gene. CDR3 length: 14 residues. The CDR3 sequence: CSGRGTGGRNEQFF. CDR3 bases: TGCAGCGGAAGGGGGACAGGGGGCAGAAATGAGCAGTTCTTC.

The chain recombines TRBV7-9 with TRBJ1-2; D gene uncertain. The V gene's germline CDR1 is SEHNR and CDR2 FQNEAQ (reference sequence). The CDR3 covers 15 residues. V was trimmed by 4 bases and J by 9 bases, leaving 21 bases between them. CDR3 amino acids: CASSSNKRASESYTF. The CDR3 region has the DNA TGTGCCAGCAGCTCCAACAAACGGGCCTCCGAAAGCTACACCTTC. Using reference TRBV7-9 and TRBJ1-2 for the parts outside the CDR3, the full variable domain is DTGVSQNPRHKITKRGQNVTFRCDPISEHNRLYWYRQTLGQGPEFLTYFQNEAQLEKSRLLSDRFSAERPKGSFSTLEIQRTEQGDSAMYLCASSSNKRASESYTFGSGTRLTVV.

This rearrangement joins TRBV7-8 to TRBJ1-2; TRBD1 is a possible D gene (5 bases). Germline CDR1 and CDR2: SGHVS and FQNEAQ. Trimming pared 1 base from V and 0 bases from J, leaving 12 bases between. The CDR3 length is 16 residues. DNA for the CDR3: TGTGCCAGCAGCTTAGGGATGGACATATCTAACTATGGCTACACCTTC. Amino acid sequence: CASSLGMDISNYGYTF. Supplemented by reference TRBV7-8 and TRBJ1-2, the full variable domain reads GAGVSQSPRYKVAKRGQDVALRCDPISGHVSLFWYQQALGQGPEFLTYFQNEAQLDKSGLPSDRFFAERPEGSVSTLKIQRTQQEDSAVYLCASSLGMDISNYGYTFGSGTRLTVV.

The J gene is TRBJ1-5, the V gene TRBV2; D gene ambiguous. V was trimmed by 2 bases and J by 8 bases, leaving 10 bases between them. The CDR3 has 13 amino acids. Germline V gene sequence: CDR1 SNHLY, CDR2 FYNNEI. CDR3 sequence (DNA): TGTGCCAGCAGTGAAATGGGGAGCGAGCCCCAGCATTTT. Protein product: CASSEMGSEPQHF.

The V call is TRBV7-8, the J call TRBJ1-6; D possibly corresponds to TRBD1 (5 bases). The V end lost 5 bases, the J end lost 1 base, and 18 bases lay between the germline ends. Germline loops: CDR1 SGHVS, CDR2 FQNEAQ. CDR3 length: 18 amino acids. The CDR3 region has the DNA TGTGCCAGCAGCCCGGAGGGGTGGGGGGGTTCCTATAATTCACCCCTCCACTTT. This translates into CASSPEGWGGSYNSPLHF.

In DNA form, the CDR3 reads TGTGCCAGCAGCTTAGACTCTAGCGGGATAAGCTCCTACAATGAGCAGTTCTTC. Translated, it gives CASSLDSSGISSYNEQFF. The J gene is TRBJ2-1, the V gene TRBV7-2; 9 bases match TRBD2. The V and J ends lost 1 base and 0 bases, in that order; junction bases with no gene match: 7. Germline V gene lookup returns CDR1 SGHTA and CDR2 FQGNSA. The CDR3 runs 18 residues.

This rearrangement joins TRBV18 to TRBJ2-2; no clear D gene. The CDR3 has 15 residues. Germline CDR1 KGHSH, CDR2 LQKENI. Between the trimmed V and J ends, which lost 4 bases and 5 bases, there was a span of 14 bases. The CDR3 loop reads CASSLATFGTGELFF. CDR3 DNA: TGTGCCAGCTCACTGGCAACCTTCGGGACCGGGGAGCTGTTTTTT. Based on the CDR3 plus reference TRBV18 and TRBJ2-2, the full variable domain is NAGVMQNPRHLVRRRGQEARLRCSPMKGHSHVYWYRQLPEEGLKFMVYLQKENIIDESGMPKERFSAEFPKEGPSILRIQQVVRGDSAAYFCASSLATFGTGELFFGEGSRLTVL.

The chain joins TRBV7-2 to TRBJ2-3; the D gene is possibly TRBD2 (6 bases). Germline CDR1 is SGHTA and CDR2 is FQGNSA. Trimming shortened V by 4 bases and J by 4 bases, and 18 bases separated the two germline ends. CDR3 length: 16 amino acids. The CDR3 DNA follows: TGTGCCAGCAGCTCGGACTATCGGACTATGGCAGATACGCAGTATTTT. Protein product: CASSSDYRTMADTQYF.

V and J are TRBV15 and TRBJ1-3, with unresolved D. This CDR3 is 16 amino acids long. Trimming removed 2 bases from V and 0 bases from J, with 11 bases in between. Germline V gene sequence: CDR1 LNHNV, CDR2 YYDKDF (reference sequence). The CDR3, as DNA: TGTGCCACCAGCAGAACTTACATACACTCTGGAAACACCATATATTTT. It yields the protein CATSRTYIHSGNTIYF.

This chain links TRBV5-1 with TRBJ2-3; D possibly uses TRBD1 or TRBD2 (5 bases each). The germline gives CDR1 SGHRS, CDR2 YFSETQ. V was shortened by 4 bases and J by 1 base, with 10 bases between the two germline ends. The CDR3 contains 14 residues. CDR3 DNA sequence: TGCGCCAGCAGCCAGACAGCGGGCACAGATACGCAGTATTTT. This translates into CASSQTAGTDTQYF.

The genes are TRBV6-5 and TRBJ2-1; D is unresolved. The V gene lost 0 bases and the J gene lost 5 bases, with 5 bases spanning the gap. Germline loops: CDR1 MNHEY, CDR2 SVGAGI. The CDR3 length is 13 residues. The CDR3 DNA sequence: TGTGCCAGCAGTTACTCGAAGGACAATGAGCAGTTCTTC. It is translated as CASSYSKDNEQFF.

CDR3 loop: CASSRLASGANVLTF. CDR3 bases: TGTGCCAGCAGCCGACTGGCCTCTGGGGCCAACGTCCTGACTTTC. This chain links TRBV7-9 with TRBJ2-6; D gene uncertain. The V gene's germline CDR1 is SEHNR and CDR2 FQNEAQ (reference sequence). The CDR3 runs 15 residues. V lost 5 bases and J 0 bases, leaving 8 bases between the germline ends.

This clone was seen a single time. J is TRBJ2-5 and V is TRBV6-6, with 8 bases matching TRBD2. Trimming at V came to 7 bases and at J to 2 bases, leaving 6 bases not matched to a gene. Germline values: CDR1 MNHNY, CDR2 SVGAGI (reference sequence). This CDR3 is 14 amino acids long. In DNA, the CDR3 is TGTGCCAGCACTCCCGGGACTAGTCAAGAGACCCAGTACTTC. It translates to CASTPGTSQETQYF.

V is TRBV29-1 and J is TRBJ2-1, with D possibly being TRBD1 (5 bases). Germline CDR1 reads SQVTM; CDR2 reads ANQGSEA. V lost 2 bases and J lost 10, with 15 bases in between. The CDR3 has 13 amino acids. In nucleotides, the CDR3 is TGCAGCGTTGAACGGGCCGGAAAGGGGGAGCAGTTCTTC. The encoded protein is CSVERAGKGEQFF.

This chain uses TRBV3-1 (or the pseudogene TRBV3-2) with TRBJ2-1; D unresolved. Trimming shortened V by 4 bases and J by 5 bases, and 6 bases separated the two germline ends. The CDR3 covers 12 residues. Germline CDR1 and CDR2: LGHDT and YNNKEL (reference sequence). The CDR3 bases are TGTGCCAGCAGCCGGGCCGACAATGAGCAGTTCTTC. Translating gives CASSRADNEQFF.

The rearrangement joins TRBV2 to TRBJ2-1, with D possibly being TRBD1 (5 bases). V was trimmed by 8 bases and J by 14 bases, leaving 19 bases between them. This CDR3 has 12 amino acids. CDR1 and CDR2 (germline): SNHLY, FYNNEI. CDR3 DNA sequence: TGTGCCAGCGGCCCCAGGGCCACTCTAGAGTTCTTC. It encodes CASGPRATLEFF. The variable domain in full, with the rest retrieved from reference TRBV2 and TRBJ2-1, is EPEVTQTPSHQVTQMGQEVILRCVPISNHLYFYWYRQILGQKVEFLVSFYNNEISEKSEIFDDQFSVERPDGSNFTLKIRSTKLEDSAMYFCASGPRATLEFFGPGTRLTVL.

The CDR3 loop reads CATATDRVGGYTF. The CDR3 coding sequence is TGTGCCACCGCTACAGACAGGGTAGGCGGCTACACCTTC. The chain joins TRBV6-5 to TRBJ1-2; 7 bases are a match to TRBD1. Germline CDR1 MNHEY, CDR2 SVGAGI. The CDR3 is 13 amino acids. V was clipped by 10 bases and J by 8 bases; unmatched bases: 13.

The chain links TRBV7-9 to TRBJ1-4, with D perhaps matching TRBD1 (5 bases). This CDR3 has 14 amino acids. Trimming removed 1 base from V and 7 bases from J, with 10 bases in between. CDR1 and CDR2 (germline): SEHNR, FQNEAQ (reference sequence). DNA for the CDR3: TGTGCCAGCAGCTTAGAGGGTGGGGGTGAAAAACTGTTTTTT. Protein product: CASSLEGGGEKLFF.

The chain is built from TRBV7-2 and TRBJ2-5, with D tentatively TRBD1 (5 bases). The length of the CDR3 is 15 residues. The V gene lost 3 bases and the J gene lost 4 bases, with 15 bases spanning the gap. Germline values: CDR1 SGHTA, CDR2 FQGNSA. CDR3 amino acids: CASSLVTGERETQYF. The CDR3 coding sequence is TGTGCCAGCAGCTTGGTCACAGGAGAAAGAGAGACCCAGTACTTC. The entire variable domain, with the rest obtained from reference TRBV7-2 and TRBJ2-5, is as follows: GAGVSQSPSNKVTEKGKDVELRCDPISGHTALYWYRQSLGQGLEFLIYFQGNSAPDKSGLPSDRFSAERTGGSVSTLTIQRTQQEDSAVYLCASSLVTGERETQYFGPGTRLLVL.